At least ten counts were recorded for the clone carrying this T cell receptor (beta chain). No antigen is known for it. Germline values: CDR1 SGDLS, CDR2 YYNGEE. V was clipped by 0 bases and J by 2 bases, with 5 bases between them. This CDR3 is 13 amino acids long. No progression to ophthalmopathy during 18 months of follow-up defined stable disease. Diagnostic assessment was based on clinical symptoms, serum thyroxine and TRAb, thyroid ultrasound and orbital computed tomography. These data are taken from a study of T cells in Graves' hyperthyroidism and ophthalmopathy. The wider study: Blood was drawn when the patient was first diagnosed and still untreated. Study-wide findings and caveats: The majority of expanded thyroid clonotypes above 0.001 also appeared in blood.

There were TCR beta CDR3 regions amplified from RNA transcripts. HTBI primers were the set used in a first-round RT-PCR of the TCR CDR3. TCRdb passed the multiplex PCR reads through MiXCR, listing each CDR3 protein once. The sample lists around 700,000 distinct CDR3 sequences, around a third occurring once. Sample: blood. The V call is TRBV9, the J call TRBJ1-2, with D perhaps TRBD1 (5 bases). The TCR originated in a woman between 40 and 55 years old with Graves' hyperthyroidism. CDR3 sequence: CASSVEGNYGYTF. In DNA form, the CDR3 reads TGTGCCAGCAGCGTAGAGGGGAACTATGGCTACACCTTC.